What follows is one T cell receptor (beta chain) and its context. Its antigen is currently unknown. Germline V gives CDR1 MNHEY, CDR2 SMNVEV (reference sequence). Trimming took 3 bases from V and 0 from J, leaving 6 bases between them. The CDR3 has 14 residues. Data came from immunoSEQ multiplex PCR; TCRdb stores just in-frame clones and leaves some out. The sample consists of 99,000 or so clones, over 75% of them appearing once. The data originate from a study of T cell responses to AZD1222 COVID-19 vaccine. Study results and limitations: Donors in the cohort were predominantly white British and more often female, and clonal diversity was possibly underestimated. An increase in Spike-specific TCR breadth and depth was observed after two AZD1222 doses.

The source was peripheral blood, collected on day 0 of AZD1222 vaccination. The sequence was collected from an adult in good health. V and J are TRBV27 and TRBJ1-5; D remains unclear. The CDR3 sequence: CASSLGYSNQPQHF. CDR3 sequence (DNA): TGTGCCAGCAGTTTGGGGTATAGCAATCAGCCCCAGCATTTT.